This T cell receptor beta chain is from a study of cytomegalovirus exposure and HLA in healthy donors. This clone was picked up a small number of times. Its antigen is still unknown. PCR involved 60 Vbeta and 13 Jbeta primers. The protocol was immunoSEQ multiplex PCR, while the TCRdb copy is restricted to in-frame clones and leaves out a portion. The sample carries about 130,000 clones, about three quarters recorded once. Study-wide points: Analysis performed later showed TCR beta chains linked to HLA being more clonally expanded than equally common others.

The CDR3 has 15 residues. Germline CDR1 and CDR2: SGHRS and YFSETQ. V dropped 4 bases and J dropped 5 bases, with 18 bases sitting between them. This rearrangement joins TRBV5-1 to TRBJ1-1, with D perhaps TRBD1 (6 bases). The material sequenced was PBMCs. This TCR came from a man in his forties in good health and CMV-seropositive. The CDR3 DNA is TGCGCCAGCAGCCAGGGAGTGGGGGCTGGAACTGAAGCTTTCTTT. This gives the protein CASSQGVGAGTEAFF.